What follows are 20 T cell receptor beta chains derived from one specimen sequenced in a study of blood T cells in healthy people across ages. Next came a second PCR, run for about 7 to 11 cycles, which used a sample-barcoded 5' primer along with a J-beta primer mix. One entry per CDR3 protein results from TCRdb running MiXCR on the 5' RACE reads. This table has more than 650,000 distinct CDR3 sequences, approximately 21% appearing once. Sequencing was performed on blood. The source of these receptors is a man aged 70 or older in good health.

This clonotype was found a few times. Here the CDR3 reads CASSLESAGGSYEQYF. CDR3 DNA sequence: TGTGCCAGCAGCTTGGAATCTGCGGGGGGCTCCTACGAGCAGTACTTC. The chain uses TRBV5-6 and TRBJ2-7, with 8 bases aligning to TRBD2. The CDR3 has 16 amino acids. V lost 0 bases to trimming and J lost 0 bases; unmatched junction nucleotides: 5. Germline loops: CDR1 SGHDT, CDR2 YYEEEE.

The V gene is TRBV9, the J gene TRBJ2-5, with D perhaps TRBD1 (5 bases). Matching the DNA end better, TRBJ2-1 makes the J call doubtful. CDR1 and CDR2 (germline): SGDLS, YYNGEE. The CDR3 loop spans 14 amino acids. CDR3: CASSVATGDYEQFF. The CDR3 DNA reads TGTGCCAGCAGCGTAGCTACAGGTGACTATGAGCAGTTCTTC.

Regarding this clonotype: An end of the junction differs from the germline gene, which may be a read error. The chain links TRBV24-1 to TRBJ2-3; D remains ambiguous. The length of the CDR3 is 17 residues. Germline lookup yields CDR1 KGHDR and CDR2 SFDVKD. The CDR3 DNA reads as TGTGCCGCCAGTGAACGACCCTCCCGCCTCTTCACAGATACGCAGTATTTT. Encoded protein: CAASERPSRLFTDTQYF.

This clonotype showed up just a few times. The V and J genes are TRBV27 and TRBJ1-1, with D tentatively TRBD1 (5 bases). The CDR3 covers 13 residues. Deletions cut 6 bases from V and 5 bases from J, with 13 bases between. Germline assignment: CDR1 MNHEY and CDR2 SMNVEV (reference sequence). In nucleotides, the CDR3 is TGTGCCAGCAGCCCCCGGGGGATTACTGAAGCTTTCTTT. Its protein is CASSPRGITEAFF.

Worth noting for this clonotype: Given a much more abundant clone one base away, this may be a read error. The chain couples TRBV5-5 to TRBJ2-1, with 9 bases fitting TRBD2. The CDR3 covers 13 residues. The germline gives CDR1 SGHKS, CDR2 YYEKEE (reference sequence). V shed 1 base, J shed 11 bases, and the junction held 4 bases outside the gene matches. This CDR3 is CASSLPSGNQQFF. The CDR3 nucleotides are TGTGCCAGCAGCTTGCCTAGCGGGAATCAGCAGTTCTTC.

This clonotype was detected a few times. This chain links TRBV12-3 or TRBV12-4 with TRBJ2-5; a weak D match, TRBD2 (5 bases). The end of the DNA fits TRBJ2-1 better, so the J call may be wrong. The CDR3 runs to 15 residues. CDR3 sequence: CASSLVLLEADEQFF. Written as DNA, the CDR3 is TGTGCCAGCAGTTTAGTTCTACTAGAGGCAGATGAGCAGTTCTTC.

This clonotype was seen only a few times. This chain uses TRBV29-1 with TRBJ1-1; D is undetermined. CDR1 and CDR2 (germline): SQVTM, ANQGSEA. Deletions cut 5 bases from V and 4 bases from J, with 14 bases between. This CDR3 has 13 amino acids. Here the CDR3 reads CSVLTVRGTEAFF. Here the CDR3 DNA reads TGCAGCGTTCTAACGGTACGAGGCACTGAAGCTTTCTTT.

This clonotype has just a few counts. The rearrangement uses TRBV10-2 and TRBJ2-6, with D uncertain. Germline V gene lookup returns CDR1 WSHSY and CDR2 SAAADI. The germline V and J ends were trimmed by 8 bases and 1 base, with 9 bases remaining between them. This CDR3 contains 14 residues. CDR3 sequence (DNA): TGCGCCAGCGACCCGACATCTGGGGCCAACGTCCTGACTTTC. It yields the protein CASDPTSGANVLTF.

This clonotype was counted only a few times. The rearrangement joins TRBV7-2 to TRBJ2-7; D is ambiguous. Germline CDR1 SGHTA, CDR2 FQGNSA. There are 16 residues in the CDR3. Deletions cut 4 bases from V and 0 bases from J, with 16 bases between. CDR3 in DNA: TGTGCCAGCAGCTCGCCCGGACGGAGCCCCTCCTACGAGCAGTACTTC. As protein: CASSSPGRSPSYEQYF.

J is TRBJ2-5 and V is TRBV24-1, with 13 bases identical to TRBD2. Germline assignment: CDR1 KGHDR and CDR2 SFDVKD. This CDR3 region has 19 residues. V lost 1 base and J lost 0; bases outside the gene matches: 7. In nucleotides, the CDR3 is TGTGCCACCAGTGATTTCGGGACTAGCGGGGCGACGTACCAAGAGACCCAGTACTTC. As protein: CATSDFGTSGATYQETQYF.

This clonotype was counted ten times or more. The CDR3 DNA reads TGCGCCAGCAGTGGGACTTACAATGAGCAGTTCTTC. Its translation is CASSGTYNEQFF. J is TRBJ2-1 and V is TRBV10-2; D perhaps matches TRBD2 (5 bases). V lost 4 bases and J lost 4, with 5 bases in between. The germline gives CDR1 WSHSY, CDR2 SAAADI. The CDR3 has 12 residues.

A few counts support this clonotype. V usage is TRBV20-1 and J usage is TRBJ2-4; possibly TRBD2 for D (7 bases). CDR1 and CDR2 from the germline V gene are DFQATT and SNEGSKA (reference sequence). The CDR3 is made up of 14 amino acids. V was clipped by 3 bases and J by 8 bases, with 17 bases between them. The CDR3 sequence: CSARSGGPVDIQYF. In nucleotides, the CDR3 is TGCAGTGCTAGGTCCGGGGGGCCCGTGGACATTCAGTACTTC.

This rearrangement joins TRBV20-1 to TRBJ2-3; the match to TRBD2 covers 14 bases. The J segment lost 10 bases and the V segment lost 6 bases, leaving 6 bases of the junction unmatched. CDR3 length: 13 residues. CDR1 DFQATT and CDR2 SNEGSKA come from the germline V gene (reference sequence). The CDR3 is CSAGTSGGGAQYF. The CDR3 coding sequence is TGCAGTGCCGGGACTAGCGGGGGCGGGGCGCAGTATTTT.

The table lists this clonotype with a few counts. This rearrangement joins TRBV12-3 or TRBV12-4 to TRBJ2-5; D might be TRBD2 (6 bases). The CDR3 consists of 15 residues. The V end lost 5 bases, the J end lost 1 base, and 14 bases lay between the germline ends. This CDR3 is CASSPFGGLQETQYF. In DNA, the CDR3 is TGTGCCAGCAGTCCGTTCGGGGGACTCCAAGAGACCCAGTACTTC.

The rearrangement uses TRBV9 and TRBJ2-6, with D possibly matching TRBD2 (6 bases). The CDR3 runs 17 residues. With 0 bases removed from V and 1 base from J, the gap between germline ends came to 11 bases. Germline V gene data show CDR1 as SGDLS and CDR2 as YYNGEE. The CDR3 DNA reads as TGTGCCAGCAGCGTAGCGGGCGGGAATTCTGGGGCCAACGTCCTGACTTTC. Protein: CASSVAGGNSGANVLTF.

The CDR3 reads CASSRRRDRVNTEAFF. Here the CDR3 DNA reads TGTGCCAGCAGTCGGCGAAGGGACAGGGTAAACACTGAAGCTTTCTTT. The chain carries TRBV12-3 or TRBV12-4 and TRBJ1-1, with 9 bases matching TRBD1. This CDR3 is 16 amino acids long. V shed 5 bases and J 2 bases; nucleotides not matched to a gene: 9.

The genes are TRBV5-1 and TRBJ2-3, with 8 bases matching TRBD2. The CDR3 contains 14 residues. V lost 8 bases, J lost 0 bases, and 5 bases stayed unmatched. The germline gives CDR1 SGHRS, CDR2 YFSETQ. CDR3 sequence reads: CARTGGTSTDTQYF. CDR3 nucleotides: TGCGCCAGGACGGGGGGGACTAGCACAGATACGCAGTATTTT.

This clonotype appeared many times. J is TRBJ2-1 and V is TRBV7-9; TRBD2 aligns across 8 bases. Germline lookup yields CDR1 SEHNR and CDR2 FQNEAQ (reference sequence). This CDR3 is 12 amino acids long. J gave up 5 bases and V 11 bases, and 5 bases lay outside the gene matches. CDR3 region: CAGSGGNNEQFF. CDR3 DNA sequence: TGTGCCGGCTCGGGGGGGAACAATGAGCAGTTCTTC.

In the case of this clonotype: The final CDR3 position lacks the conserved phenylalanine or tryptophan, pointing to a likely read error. This chain's CDR3 is CASRGQGFADAQYS. CDR3 DNA: TGTGCCAGCAGAGGACAGGGTTTCGCAGATGCGCAGTATTCT. The chain uses TRBV12-3 or TRBV12-4 and TRBJ2-3; 8 nucleotides align to TRBD1. The CDR3 contains 14 residues.

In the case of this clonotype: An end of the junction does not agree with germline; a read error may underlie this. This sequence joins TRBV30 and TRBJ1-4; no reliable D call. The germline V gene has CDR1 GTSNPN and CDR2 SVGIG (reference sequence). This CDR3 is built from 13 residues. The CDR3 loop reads CAWSGQINDKLFF. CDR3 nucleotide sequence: TGTGCCTGGAGTGGGCAGATTAATGACAAACTGTTTTTT.